These 21 T cell receptor beta chains originate from one sample sequenced in a study of T-cell reconstitution after alpha-beta-depleted transplantation in children (dated by TCRdb to 2015 to 2016). Library generation was performed with PCR. The sequencer was an Illumina HiSeq 2500. Molecular barcoding was employed in the preparation of TCR libraries, with unique molecular identifiers being used to normalize TCRbeta repertoire quantification. In-frame beta chains were kept once TCRdb had trimmed the public reads at Q25 with fastp and called clones with MiXCR. Duplicate CDR3 protein sequences are folded into a single record with the most common DNA and genes. The sample table lists 120,000 or so distinct CDR3 sequences, about a tenth of them with a count of one. The top ten clonotypes cover 8% to 9.5% of the sample. The input for sequencing was PBMCs from the stem cell graft donor, taken from the stem cell graft. The receptors were gathered from a human donor who donated a stem cell graft to a child with acute lymphoblastic leukemia.

This chain joins TRBV20-1 and TRBJ2-1; 9 bases are shared with TRBD2. Trimming removed 0 bases from V and 0 bases from J; junction bases left unmatched: 12. The CDR3 has 19 amino acids. Per germline, CDR1 DFQATT and CDR2 SNEGSKA (reference sequence). The CDR3 sequence: CSARESGAGGRGSYNEQFF. The CDR3 DNA follows: TGCAGTGCTAGAGAATCGGGCGCGGGGGGGCGGGGCTCCTACAATGAGCAGTTCTTC.

There are many counts of this clonotype. The chain employs TRBV20-1 and TRBJ1-2, with D tentatively TRBD1 (5 bases). There are 14 residues in the CDR3. With 4 bases removed from V and 4 bases from J, the gap between germline ends came to 16 bases. Germline CDR1 and CDR2: DFQATT and SNEGSKA (reference sequence). This CDR3 reads CSAKTGWGVYGYTF. The CDR3 region has the DNA TGCAGTGCTAAAACCGGTTGGGGGGTCTATGGCTACACCTTC.

This clonotype was recorded many times. The CDR3 bases are TGCAGTGCTAGAAGGCCCGGGAACACTGAAGCTTTCTTT. Its protein product is CSARRPGNTEAFF. The chain is built from TRBV20-1 and TRBJ1-1, with D uncertain. Germline CDR1 is DFQATT and CDR2 is SNEGSKA (reference sequence). This CDR3 contains 13 residues. V lost 2 bases to trimming and J lost 1 base, with 8 bases between them.

As for this clonotype: A junction boundary mismatches the germline segment, possibly from a read error. The chain has TRBV7-9 and TRBJ1-1; D not resolved. Germline lookup yields CDR1 SEHNR and CDR2 FQNEAQ (reference sequence). The CDR3 has 12 residues. The CDR3, as DNA: TGTGCCAGCCGCCGCACGAACACTGAAGCTTTCTTC. This gives the protein CASRRTNTEAFF.

In this sample, this clonotype turned up many times. The rearrangement joins TRBV7-2 to TRBJ2-2; 9 positions agree with TRBD1. The CDR3 contains 14 residues. Germline V gene lookup returns CDR1 SGHTA and CDR2 FQGNSA. The ends lost 5 bases at V and 6 bases at J; junction bases unmatched: 4. DNA for the CDR3: TGTGCCAGCAGCCGGACAGGGGCGGCCGGGGAGCTGTTTTTT. This codes for CASSRTGAAGELFF.

This clonotype was detected many times. This chain links TRBV12-3 or TRBV12-4 with TRBJ1-4; possibly TRBD1 for D (5 bases). The length of the CDR3 is 15 residues. Trimming pared 6 bases from V and 6 bases from J, leaving 17 bases between. This chain's CDR3 is CASSKIRGSDEKLFF. The CDR3 DNA follows: TGTGCCAGCAGCAAAATAAGGGGAAGTGATGAAAAACTGTTTTTT.

Comment on this clonotype: This may be a read error, as it is one base from a much larger clone. The chain recombines TRBV7-9 with TRBJ1-5; 10 bases agree with TRBD1. Germline V gene data show CDR1 as SEHNR and CDR2 as FQNEAQ (reference sequence). The CDR3 loop spans 16 amino acids. CDR3 sequence reads: CASSRSGTGDNQPKHF. In DNA, the CDR3 is TGTGCCAGCAGCCGTTCCGGGACAGGGGACAATCAGCCCAAGCATTTT.

There are many counts of this clonotype. The chain recombines TRBV9 with TRBJ2-1; 9 positions match TRBD2. With V trimmed by 0 bases and J by 7 bases, 5 bases remained unmatched. The CDR3 has 15 residues. From germline, CDR1 is SGDLS and CDR2 YYNGEE. The CDR3 DNA is TGTGCCAGCAGCGTAGCAGCGGGGGGATGGAATGAGCAGTTCTTC. Encoded protein: CASSVAAGGWNEQFF.

This clonotype showed up many times. This rearrangement joins TRBV20-1 to TRBJ2-1; TRBD2 matches at 9 bases. The CDR3 covers 14 residues. Losses at the gene ends were 4 bases for V and 4 bases for J; bases not matched to a gene: 5. Germline CDR1 is DFQATT and CDR2 is SNEGSKA (reference sequence). CDR3 nucleotides: TGCAGTGCTACAGGCCTAGCGGGGTACAATGAGCAGTTCTTC. Translating gives CSATGLAGYNEQFF.

At least ten counts were recorded for this clonotype. The rearrangement links TRBV7-2 to TRBJ2-5; 7 bases are a match to TRBD2. Germline CDR1 and CDR2: SGHTA and FQGNSA. The CDR3 consists of 14 residues. The J segment lost 2 bases and the V segment lost 5 bases, leaving 5 bases of the junction unmatched. In DNA, the CDR3 is TGTGCCAGCAGCCGAAGCGGGGCTCAAGAGACCCAGTACTTC. Residues: CASSRSGAQETQYF.

This clonotype showed up many times. The rearrangement joins TRBV7-2 to TRBJ1-5; TRBD1 is a possible D gene (5 bases). The CDR3 extends over 14 amino acids. The V end was cut by 5 bases, the J end by 5 bases, with 13 bases between. The germline V gene has CDR1 SGHTA and CDR2 FQGNSA. In nucleotides, the CDR3 is TGTGCCAGCAGCCAAGACAGAGGCCATCAGCCCCAGCATTTT. This translates into CASSQDRGHQPQHF.

At least ten counts were recorded for this clonotype. This sequence joins TRBV12-3 or TRBV12-4 and TRBJ1-4, with 7 bases fitting TRBD1. J gave up 5 bases and V 7 bases, and 7 bases lay outside the gene matches. CDR3 size: 14 residues. The CDR3 loop reads CASTPGQINEKLFF. Here the CDR3 DNA reads TGTGCCAGCACCCCGGGACAGATAAATGAAAAACTGTTTTTT.

This clonotype was detected ten times or more. The V call is TRBV5-1, the J call TRBJ1-2, with 7 bases identical to TRBD1. The ends lost 0 bases at V and 8 bases at J; junction bases unmatched: 13. The CDR3 runs to 16 residues. Germline V CDR1 and CDR2: SGHRS, YFSETQ. This CDR3 reads CASSLARATGRNGYTF. DNA of the CDR3: TGCGCCAGCAGCTTGGCCAGGGCGACAGGGAGGAACGGCTACACCTTC.

This clonotype has a count of ten or more. The rearrangement links TRBV27 to TRBJ2-7, with D maybe TRBD2 (7 bases). Germline V gene sequence: CDR1 MNHEY, CDR2 SMNVEV (reference sequence). V was clipped by 5 bases and J by 3 bases, with 23 bases between them. The CDR3 contains 17 residues. CDR3 region: CASSSGGAGSDFYEQYF. CDR3 in DNA: TGTGCCAGCAGTAGTGGGGGGGCGGGTTCTGATTTCTACGAGCAGTACTTC.

In this sample, this clonotype turned up once. J is TRBJ1-3 and V is TRBV5-4; D is ambiguous. V lost 0 bases and J lost 4, with 14 bases in between. The CDR3 has 16 amino acids. Per germline, CDR1 SGHNT and CDR2 YYREEE (reference sequence). The CDR3 loop is CASSLVGGGLGNTIYF. The CDR3 DNA sequence: TGTGCCAGCAGCTTGGTGGGCGGCGGCTTGGGAAACACCATATATTTT.

At least ten counts were recorded for this clonotype. The V call is TRBV10-1, the J call TRBJ1-1; possible D gene TRBD1, 5 bases. Looked up from germline, CDR1 is WNHNN and CDR2 is SYGVQD (reference sequence). CDR3 length equals 13 residues. Trimming left V 4 bases short and J 7 bases short, with 13 bases between. Here the CDR3 reads CASSVSGTDEAFF. CDR3 DNA sequence: TGCGCCAGCAGTGTTTCAGGGACCGATGAAGCTTTCTTT.

The table lists this clonotype with many counts. This sequence joins TRBV9 and TRBJ2-1, with TRBD2 matching over 11 bases. J was trimmed by 4 bases and V by 4 bases; bases with no gene match: 4. This CDR3 is 15 amino acids long. Per germline, CDR1 SGDLS and CDR2 YYNGEE. For the CDR3, the DNA is TGTGCCAGCAGCCCACGACTAGCGGGGTACAATGAGCAGTTCTTC. Translation gives CASSPRLAGYNEQFF.

Only a few counts were recorded for this clonotype. This clone may be a read error of a much larger clone one base away. This chain connects TRBV5-1 to TRBJ1-5; possible D gene TRBD1, 5 bases. From germline, CDR1 is SGHRS and CDR2 YFSETQ. The length of the CDR3 is 16 residues. With 1 base removed from V and 0 bases from J, the gap between germline ends came to 11 bases. The CDR3 sequence: CASSLQGMDSNQPQHF. CDR3 bases: TGCGCCAGCAGCTTGCAGGGAATGGATAGCAATCAGCCCCAGCATTTT.

This clonotype was recorded many times. The chain is built from TRBV25-1 and TRBJ1-1; 9 bases match TRBD1. V lost 6 bases, J lost 6 bases, and 11 bases stayed unmatched. In germline, CDR1 is MGHDK, CDR2 SYGVNS. The CDR3 extends over 15 amino acids. DNA of the CDR3: TGTGCCAGCAGGGCTACAGGGGGCAGCAGGGCTGAAGCTTTCTTT. It yields the protein CASRATGGSRAEAFF.

This clonotype was detected ten times or more. The chain has TRBV7-2 and TRBJ2-3; 8 bases agree with TRBD1. Germline lookup yields CDR1 SGHTA and CDR2 FQGNSA. J gave up 2 bases and V 8 bases, and 6 bases lay outside the gene matches. The CDR3 totals 14 residues. CDR3 region: CASWTGHYTDTQYF. The CDR3 DNA follows: TGTGCCAGCTGGACAGGGCATTACACAGATACGCAGTATTTT.

This clonotype came up many times. This rearrangement joins TRBV29-1 to TRBJ2-7; D remains unclear. Looked up from germline, CDR1 is SQVTM and CDR2 is ANQGSEA. This CDR3 comprises 11 residues. Trimming removed 4 bases from V and 7 bases from J, with 11 bases in between. CDR3 in DNA: TGCAGCGTTGGGTGGCAGACGGAGCAGTACTTC. Amino acids: CSVGWQTEQYF.